This TCR beta chain was sequenced for a study of radiotherapy plus CTLA-4 blockade in lung cancer. Study-wide points: Clones derived from tumor TCRs expanded in blood after radiotherapy plus ipilimumab.

Libraries were prepared by immunoSEQ multiplex PCR; TCRdb keeps only in-frame clonotypes and omits some of them. The data hold some 73,000 clones, with roughly four fifths observed a single time. With regard to this clone: The antigen is not known.

The V end lost 7 bases, the J end lost 0 bases, and 12 bases lay between the germline ends. CDR3 length equals 15 residues. The germline V gene encodes CDR1 LNHDA and CDR2 SQIVND (reference sequence). Alongside CTLA-4 blockade with ipilimumab, patients with chemo-refractory metastatic non-small-cell lung cancer received focal radiation. The specimen comprised peripheral blood, sampled from a patient treated with radiotherapy plus ipilimumab. This rearrangement joins TRBV19 to TRBJ2-2; D gene uncertain. This receptor was obtained from a human donor with non-small cell lung cancer whose response to radiotherapy plus ipilimumab could not be evaluated. The CDR3 DNA follows: TGTGCCAGTACCATGGCGGTTACGAACACCGGGGAGCTGTTTTTT. This codes for CASTMAVTNTGELFF.